This note documents a single TCR beta chain sequence. One end of the junction is discordant with germline, which a read error may explain. The template was RNA from unsorted bulk tissue. This record comes from a study of tumor and adjacent non-tumor tissue in lung cancer. Overall study: The patients, 10 to 11 men and 5 or 6 women, were about 31 to 85 with stage I to III disease.

The library came from three nested PCR rounds adapted from ARM-PCR protocols. A single record per CDR3 protein comes from TCRdb applying MiXCR to the multiplex PCR reads. The sample shows approximately 130,000 distinct CDR3 sequences, approximately 71% of them seen only once. Germline CDR1 reads KGHSH; CDR2 reads LQKENI. The CDR3 has 14 residues. This chain uses TRBV18 with TRBJ2-7; D is unresolved. The sequence came from a man younger than 45 with non-small cell lung cancer. The specimen sequenced was lung tumor tissue. CDR3 coding DNA: TGTGCCAGGTCACCACCCGGCAGCACCTACGAGCTGTACTTC. This sequence encodes CARSPPGSTYELYF.